This TCR beta chain is from a study of blood T cells in healthy people across ages (dated by TCRdb to 2014 to 2015). Regarding the complete study: In model experiments, template switching captured about one uniquely barcoded TCR beta cDNA molecule for every two T cells. Using deep sequencing normalized with unique cDNA molecular identifiers, the study measured how TCR beta repertoire diversity changes with age. To avoid experimental bias, donors of different ages were distributed randomly across sequencing lanes. Donors were grouped into four age groups: young (average about 15 years), middle-aged (around 39), aged (around 60) and long-lived (around 82). Two additional independent replicas of 1 million unique cDNA reads from the same blood draw were analyzed for two donors (one aged 18 to 30 and one aged 80 or older).

Points on this clonotype: Its antigen is unknown. No much larger clone exists at a distance of one base, and base qualities are not known.

Overall results and qualifications from the work: Total diversity estimates from one million sequenced T cells were considered lower bounds and underestimates. Because profiling used bulk unsorted PBMCs, naive and antigen-experienced compartments could not be compared conclusively. A strong correlation was found between observed TCR beta diversity and the percentage of naive T cells measured by flow cytometry. As age increased, observed TCR beta diversity per million T cells dropped in a roughly linear way, and a significant reduction was already evident by age roughly 40. Donor CMV infection status was unknown, potentially confounding age-related changes in expanded clonotypes. Compared with the aged group, the long-lived group had more naive CD4+ T cells, fewer expanded clones and increased TCR diversity, suggesting age selection.

V and J are truncated by 6 bases and 0 bases respectively, leaving an intervening sequence of 18 bases. The CDR3 runs 17 residues from the cysteine to the phenylalanine. The entry retains the CDR3 DNA only, 51 bases that are in frame from base 1. Via the germline V gene, CDR1 is MNHNS and CDR2 SASEGT. Receptor amplification or capture employed 5' RACE. The run used an Illumina HiSeq 2500. The second PCR ran for about 6 to 12 cycles and used a J-beta primer mix along with a sample-barcoded 5' primer. Each TCR beta cDNA molecule received a unique molecular identifier from a template-switch 5' adaptor carrying 12 random nucleotides. Each sample yielded at least 2.5 million CDR3-containing paired-end reads. The Mint cDNA synthesis kit, primed by a TRBC-specific oligonucleotide, was used to synthesize first-strand cDNA from all RNA. All cDNA was treated with uracil-DNA glycosylase and then went through a first 18-cycle PCR with the universal primers M1SS and BC2_uni_R. The authors processed their data as follows. For normalization, 1 million high-quality reads were randomly selected from each sample, with every read carrying a distinct molecular identifier. Reads with shared molecular identifiers were discarded instead of being binned into consensus sequences. CDR3 identification, clonotype clustering and error correction used MiTCR with a Q25 quality threshold and the strictest error-elimination algorithm. Lower-bound total TCR beta diversity was estimated with a nonparametric unseen species model using Euler transformation. TCRdb passed the public sequencing reads through fastp at Q25 and MiXCR, retaining productive beta sequences. Under each unique CDR3 protein, matching rows form one entry showing the most common genes and DNA. TCRdb, not the authors, supplied the V and J calls. This sample lists 600,000 to 800,000 distinct CDR3 sequences; roughly 21% were detected once. The top ten hold about 3.6% of the sample.

The approximately 39 donors, aged about 6 to 100 years, were systemically healthy Caucasian individuals from Russia. Each donor gave about 9.8 milliliters of peripheral blood, drawn into EDTA-treated Vacutainer tubes. Ficoll-Paque density-gradient centrifugation was used to isolate PBMCs, with at least 6.5 million obtained per sample. Trizol reagent was used to extract total RNA from PBMCs, with at least 6 micrograms per sample. The percentages of naive CD45RAhigh/CD27high T cells were determined by flow cytometry on a PBMC aliquot from every donor. The origin of this receptor is a man between 70 and 80 years old in good health. Sequencing used blood. Recombination linked TRBV6-1 to TRBJ1-5; a tentative D match to TRBD1 spans 6 bases. The CDR3 reads CASSTGAGDVSNQPQHF. Here is the DNA: TGTGCCAGCAGCACCGGCGCAGGGGACGTTAGCAATCAGCCCCAGCATTTT.